This T cell receptor (beta chain) was obtained from a study of T-cell reconstitution after alpha-beta-depleted transplantation in children. General study findings and limits: Most T-cell counts and diversity one year after the transplant came from T cells that were newly produced. The origin of alpha-beta T cells about two months after transplant was reportedly several hundred expanded graft clones. Surviving recipient T cells and thymic progenitors accounted for the high day-60 TCRbeta diversity observed in some patients.

The CDR3 spans 16 residues. Per germline, CDR1 SGHAT and CDR2 FQNNGV. A word on this clonotype: Its antigen is unidentified. One end of the junction varies from germline; a read error may be responsible.

Unique molecular identifiers were incorporated into the prepared TCRbeta library. TCRdb reanalysed the PCR reads using MiXCR and keeps one entry per CDR3 protein. The profile shows more than 500,000 distinct CDR3 sequences, over 10% of them singletons. This receptor was taken from a female patient aged 2-15 years who had a stem cell transplant for aplastic anemia, so the T cells may come from the graft donor. The sample here was PBMCs, mostly from graft donor cells, taken 180 days after TCRalphabeta/CD19-depleted stem cell transplant. The rearrangement uses TRBV11-2 and TRBJ1-4; D gene unclear. The CDR3 nucleotides are TGTGCCAGCGGCTTCCAAGGACGGACAACTAATGAAAAACTGTTTTTT. Encoded protein: CASGFQGRTTNEKLFF. Complete variable domain (other parts from reference TRBV11-2 and TRBJ1-4): EAGVAQSPRYKIIEKRQSVAFWCNPISGHATLYWYQQILGQGPKLLIQFQNNGVVDDSQLPKDRFSAERLKGVDSTLKIQPAKLEDSAVYLCASGFQGRTTNEKLFFGSGTQLSVL.